These T cell receptor beta chains were read from a single sample in a study of CXCR3-negative and CXCR3-positive naive CD8 T cells. TCRdb reworked the 5' RACE reads into one entry per CDR3 protein, no DNA. This sample's table reports 50,000 to 65,000 distinct CDR3 sequences. Sequenced material: naive CXCR3- CD8+ T cells from blood. The receptors were gathered from a human donor in good health. Some clones in this sample may be carry-over from other donors' samples. CDR3s include the opening cysteine and the closing phenylalanine or tryptophan.

v_call	j_call	cdr3_aa
TRBV5-1	TRBJ2-7	CASSRVLGTGPDYEQYF
TRBV7-9	TRBJ2-2	CASSLPGTGELFF
TRBV29-1	TRBJ1-2	CSVEGVLSGAQANYGYTF
TRBV6-4	TRBJ2-1	CASSDSASGEYNEQFF
TRBV29-1	TRBJ1-5	CSRARDPNQPQHF
TRBV29-1	TRBJ2-7	CSVVMASSGYEQYF
TRBV29-1	TRBJ2-2	CSVEKRIPGELFF
TRBV29-1	TRBJ2-7	CSVEGQGYEQYF
TRBV12-3/TRBV12-4	TRBJ1-1	CASSSIPRGDTEAFF
TRBV28	TRBJ2-7	CASSLMSRGDEQYF
TRBV20-1	TRBJ1-2	CSATGGRYGYTF
TRBV15	TRBJ1-2	CATLPGQGPGGYTF
TRBV4-3	TRBJ1-2	CASSQEQGALTYGYTF
TRBV30	TRBJ1-3	CAWNGLTSGNTIYF
TRBV7-9	TRBJ1-1	CASRRMNTEAFF
TRBV7-9	TRBJ2-5	CASSPPRGETQYF
TRBV20-1	TRBJ2-3	CSAFDRGGTDTQYF
TRBV5-1	TRBJ2-7	CASSLATGTYEQYF
TRBV29-1	TRBJ2-1	CSVVSRYNEQFF
TRBV6-1	TRBJ2-1	CASSEVAGGYNEQFF
TRBV5-5	TRBJ2-1	CASSPSVTLAEQFF
TRBV9	TRBJ2-1	CASSVGGGDEQFF
TRBV2	TRBJ1-1	CASSGAQNTEAFF
TRBV10-3	TRBJ2-5	CAISDEGTAEETQYF
TRBV5-6	TRBJ2-2	CASSLRWGSNTGELFF
TRBV7-3	TRBJ2-6	CASSLYQGANVLTF
TRBV7-9	TRBJ2-1	CASNRQGSDNEQFF
TRBV6-6	TRBJ1-6	CASSYSEWDSYNSPLHF
TRBV14	TRBJ2-7	CASSQLGQLSYEQYF
TRBV28	TRBJ1-2	CASSFTGNGYTF
TRBV9	TRBJ2-1	CASSVDAGISYNEQFF
TRBV3-1	TRBJ1-1	CASSDGKEDTEAFF
TRBV29-1	TRBJ2-7	CSVETGGRRQYF
TRBV4-2	TRBJ1-1	CASSLRVLGTEAFF
TRBV18	TRBJ1-4	CASSPMDRREKLFF
TRBV7-3	TRBJ2-5	CASSATGGEETQYF
TRBV6-6	TRBJ2-7	CASSYSGFSYEQYF
TRBV7-9	TRBJ2-2	CASSDRDRGNTGELFF
TRBV28	TRBJ2-3	CASSLRDIAADTQYF
TRBV6-2/TRBV6-3	TRBJ1-1	CASSYTQDTEAFF
TRBV5-1	TRBJ2-1	CASSLWGGDNEQFF
TRBV7-2	TRBJ2-1	CASSLVGGSYNEQFF
TRBV5-5	TRBJ2-1	CASSVGLAAYNEQFF
TRBV7-9	TRBJ2-5	CASSLSPGQGGQETQYF
TRBV21-1	TRBJ2-5	CASRQVIGETQYF
TRBV29-1	TRBJ2-7	CSVESGQGAYEQYF
TRBV2	TRBJ2-7	CASKVDRGGYEQYF
TRBV12-3/TRBV12-4	TRBJ1-2	CASSLTQGRGYTF
TRBV7-9	TRBJ2-6	CASSRTTGTGANVLTF
TRBV6-6	TRBJ2-5	CASSYPYRENQETQYF